The sequence of this T cell receptor beta chain was determined in a study of shared clonotypes between healthy human individuals. This clone was seen only a few times. The target antigen is unknown. Trimming shortened V by 0 bases and J by 4 bases, and 10 bases separated the two germline ends. In germline, CDR1 is SGDLS, CDR2 YYNGEE. This CDR3 is built from 14 residues. Ten immunoSEQ deep assay plates were used by the authors to sequence unsorted PBMC DNA. Method: immunoSEQ multiplex PCR; TCRdb's copy keeps in-frame clones and lacks some. The sample records about 560,000 clones, around three quarters being singletons. General study results and limits: The genetic and exposure-history diversity represented was limited by few donors.

This sequence joins TRBV9 and TRBJ1-2; D is possibly TRBD1 (5 bases). This TCR derives from a woman aged 40-49 years in good health. Some clones in this sample may be carry-over from other donors' samples. The source material was PBMCs. The CDR3 is CASSVGGGTYGYTF. DNA for the CDR3: TGTGCCAGCAGCGTAGGTGGAGGGACCTATGGCTACACCTTC.